This is a list of T cell receptor beta chains from one sample in a study of control samples from healthy donors and cancer patients. The protocol was immunoSEQ multiplex PCR, while the TCRdb copy is restricted to in-frame clones and leaves out a portion. The data show under 150,000 clones, with about 90% seen just once and 2.9% held by the top ten. Sequencing used blood. The receptors were sampled from a man in his 60s in good health. CDR3s include the opening cysteine and the closing phenylalanine or tryptophan.

J gene | V gene | CDR3 protein
TRBJ2-3 | TRBV12-3/TRBV12-4 | CASSSDTQYF
TRBJ1-5 | TRBV28 | CASSIIQGGNQPQHF
TRBJ1-2 | TRBV7-9 | CASRGVERTGYTF
TRBJ1-1 | TRBV4-2 | CASSQDSRTGEAFF
TRBJ1-5 | TRBV19 | CASSIQGAAQPQHF
TRBJ2-1 | TRBV24-1 | CATSDARQDNEQFF
TRBJ1-2 | TRBV7-2 | CASSLGRGYGYTF
TRBJ1-2 | TRBV5-1 | CASSLAIQQGAYGYTF
TRBJ2-1 | TRBV6-6 | CASSPLAGGPLVFEQFF
TRBJ2-7 | TRBV6-5 | CASSFAQGHSYEQYF
TRBJ1-5 | TRBV6-2/TRBV6-3 | CASSYVQINQPQHF
TRBJ2-2 | TRBV6-6 | CASREYSGELFF
TRBJ2-7 | TRBV5-1 | CASSLEGSRGYEQYF
TRBJ1-5 | TRBV5-6 | CASSTLNQPQHF
TRBJ1-3 | TRBV9 | CASSVDFLDLVSGNTIYF
TRBJ2-3 | TRBV7-2 | CASTGLRGATDTQYF
TRBJ1-1 | TRBV28 | CASSFERGRSTEAFF
TRBJ2-3 | TRBV11-3 | CASSYRDGGTDTQYF
TRBJ1-5 | TRBV10-3 | CAISDSGLGGSGNQPQHF
TRBJ1-4 | TRBV19 | CASRGRGAEKLFF
TRBJ2-2 | TRBV5-1 | CASSFAVPSTGELFF
TRBJ1-5 | TRBV5-5 | CASSLTGQGSNQPQHF
TRBJ2-4 | TRBV19 | CASSIDLGGAGLAKNIQYF
TRBJ1-2 | TRBV28 | CASSLVALGGYTF
TRBJ2-5 | TRBV6-5 | CASSPGRGVQETQYF
TRBJ2-2 | TRBV5-1 | CASSLAPNTGELFF
TRBJ2-1 | TRBV14 | CASSQQTYNEQFF
TRBJ2-3 | TRBV9 | CASSPRTSGFVDTQYF
TRBJ1-5 | TRBV19 | CASNLGNQPQHF
TRBJ1-1 | TRBV11-1 | CASSPGPGAFF
TRBJ2-4 | TRBV28 | CASSLRENIQYF
TRBJ1-5 | TRBV30 | CAWSVDEGTGVLNQPQHF
TRBJ2-3 | TRBV6-5 | CASSYDLTDTQYF
TRBJ1-2 | TRBV9 | CASSAGEGYGYTF
TRBJ1-1 | TRBV5-1 | CASSLGTGGLDTEAFF
TRBJ1-1 | TRBV12-3/TRBV12-4 | CASSLERRLAFF
TRBJ1-2 | TRBV12-3/TRBV12-4 | CASSRGANYGYTF
TRBJ2-1 | TRBV15 | CATSETYAGSSYNEQFF
TRBJ2-7 | TRBV12-3/TRBV12-4 | CASRKGYEQYF
TRBJ1-2 | TRBV6-5 | CASSYSRLNYGYTF
TRBJ1-4 | TRBV6-5 | CAVQGWEKLFF
TRBJ1-2 | TRBV6-5 | CASSYSPTGNYGYTF
TRBJ2-3 | TRBV5-1 | CASSLEEGTDTQYF
TRBJ2-7 | TRBV24-1 | CATSAPIGQGAYEQYF
TRBJ1-2 | TRBV5-5 | CASSLWGEEVYTF
TRBJ2-2 | TRBV4-1 | CATERTVNTGELFF
TRBJ1-4 | TRBV6-6 | CASVLGATNEKLFF